This TCR beta chain derives from a study of identical twins. Concerning this clonotype: Its antigen is currently unknown.

Each CDR3 protein gets one entry after TCRdb re-called the 5' RACE reads with MiXCR. The repertoire includes 640,000 or so distinct CDR3 sequences, 5.5% to 6.5% of them detected once, and about 1.8% sits in the top ten. All of the donors were Caucasians in good health. The study's findings and limits: Cord blood beta clonotypes that were abundant carried fewer insertions, and memory repertoires showed no such trend.

What was sequenced was naive T cells sorted from blood. The receptor's source is a man aged 18 to 30 in good health.

The CDR3 sequence is CASSFTEDTGELFF. The CDR3 nucleotides are TGTGCCAGCAGTTTTACAGAGGACACCGGGGAGCTGTTTTTT. The chain carries TRBV6-5 and TRBJ2-2; D not certain. Germline V gene lookup returns CDR1 MNHEY and CDR2 SVGAGI. V gave up 4 bases and J gave up 3 bases, with 9 bases separating them. CDR3 length equals 14 residues.